These 23 T cell receptor beta chains originate from one sample sequenced in a study of T cell clonality in common variable immunodeficiency. Findings of the study overall: Fewer deletions and N-nucleotide insertions were reportedly seen in common variable immunodeficiency TCR beta sequences.

Using immunoSEQ multiplex PCR, the repertoire was profiled, and TCRdb retains in-frame clones only, with some absent. The data show some 17,000 clones, with none appearing a single time. Their antigens remain unidentified. Sequenced material: peripheral blood mononuclear cells. These TCRs come from a human donor with common variable immunodeficiency.

Many counts were recorded for this clone. The read is 3 residues too short to cover the CDR3 end, so that end is filled in from the germline J gene. This chain links TRBV7-9 with TRBJ1-2; D is perhaps TRBD1 (6 bases). Germline CDR1 SEHNR, CDR2 FQNEAQ (reference sequence). CDR3 length: 15 amino acids. Trimming pared 4 bases from V and 2 bases from J, leaving 14 bases between. The covered CDR3 bases are TGTGCCAGCAGCTACTCCCTCACAGGGAACTATGGC. As protein: CASSYSLTGNYG. The whole CDR3 sequence reads CASSYSLTGNYGYTF.

This clone showed up just a few times. The sequence runs out 3 residues before the end of the CDR3; the remainder is reconstructed from the germline J gene. The V gene is TRBV5-1, the J gene TRBJ1-6, with TRBD1 matching 7 bases. With V trimmed by 0 bases and J by 10 bases, 4 bases remained unmatched. The CDR3 has 14 residues. Germline CDR1 SGHRS, CDR2 YFSETQ. The sequenced CDR3 bases are TGCGCCAGCAGCTTGGCCCGGACAGGATCACCC. Its protein is CASSLARTGSP. The CDR3 in full is CASSLARTGSPLHF. Looking up the rest from reference TRBV5-1 and TRBJ1-6 gives the full variable domain: KAGVTQTPRYLIKTRGQQVTLSCSPISGHRSVSWYQQTPGQGLQFLFEYFSETQRNKGNFPGRFSGRQFSNSRSEMNVSTLELGDSALYLCASSLARTGSPLHFGNGTRLTVT.

Notes on this clone: The read terminates 3 residues before the CDR3 end, so the remaining end is supplied by the germline J gene. This chain links TRBV7-2 with TRBJ1-2; no clear D gene. CDR3 length: 15 amino acids. Germline V gene lookup returns CDR1 SGHTA and CDR2 FQGNSA. Trimming removed 3 bases at V and 4 bases at J, with 15 bases between. The CDR3 DNA, read in part, is TGTGCCAGCAGCTTTTTTGCAGGCCTCCCCTATGGC. It translates to CASSFFAGLPYG. The whole CDR3 reads CASSFFAGLPYGYTF.

This clone turned up a few times. The read stops 3 residues short of the end of the CDR3; the missing end is completed from the germline J gene. V is TRBV7-8 and J is TRBJ1-6; 7 nucleotides match TRBD1. J gave up 7 bases and V 5 bases, and 11 bases lay outside the gene matches. The germline CDR1 and CDR2 sequences are SGHVS and FQNEAQ. The CDR3 loop spans 16 amino acids. The CDR3 loop reads CASSRTVGQQNSPLHF. CDR3 DNA (partial): TGTGCCAGCAGCCGCACGGTGGGACAGCAAAATTCACCC.

This clone was seen a handful of times. The CDR3 end falls 3 residues outside the read, so it is completed with the germline J gene. The rearrangement uses TRBV18 and TRBJ2-3, with 10 bases that match TRBD2. Germline trimming cut 1 base from V and 5 bases from J; bases unmatched to any gene: 6. The CDR3 has 16 residues. CDR1 is KGHSH and CDR2 is LQKENI in the germline V gene. CDR3 amino acids: CASSPQAGGPGDTQYF. The DNA read from the CDR3 is TGTGCCAGCTCACCACAAGCGGGAGGGCCGGGAGATACG.

In its sample, this clone was seen a few times. CDR3 amino acids: CASSPLSGRMGDTEAFF. Partial CDR3 DNA: TGTGCCAGCTCACCATTGTCGGGGAGAATGGGCGACACTGAA. The rearrangement joins TRBV18 to TRBJ1-1; D gene ambiguous. Sequencing ends 3 residues short of the CDR3 end; the germline J gene provides the rest. The CDR3 totals 17 residues. Trimming stripped 2 bases from V and 3 bases from J, with 19 bases between. Per the germline V gene, CDR1 is KGHSH and CDR2 is LQKENI.

Many counts were recorded for this clone. The read falls 3 residues short of the CDR3 end, and the missing part is taken from the germline J gene. This chain joins TRBV7-2 and TRBJ2-7; no clear D. The germline V gene has CDR1 SGHTA and CDR2 FQGNSA. V was shortened by 0 bases and J by 1 base, with 10 bases between the two germline ends. This CDR3 has 15 amino acids. Incomplete CDR3 DNA: TGTGCCAGCAGCTTAGCAGTGGGCAGATCCTACGAG. This translates into CASSLAVGRSYE. The CDR3 in full is CASSLAVGRSYEQYF.

At least ten counts were recorded for this clone. The read is 3 residues too short to cover the CDR3 end, so that end is filled in from the germline J gene. V is TRBV19 and J is TRBJ1-1; D perhaps matches TRBD1 (5 bases). The CDR3 is 14 residues long. V dropped 2 bases and J dropped 1 base, with 8 bases sitting between them. CDR1 and CDR2 (germline): LNHDA, SQIVND (reference sequence). CDR3 in amino acids: CASSISGKNTEAFF. The CDR3 DNA, read in part, is TGTGCCAGTAGTATATCAGGGAAGAACACTGAA.

This clone has at least ten counts. The CDR3 sequence: CASSQIVGFGTDLPNTEAFF. CDR3 DNA, as far as it was read: TGTGCCAGCAGCCAAATCGTGGGGTTCGGGACAGACCTACCGAACACTGAA. The chain joins TRBV4-2 to TRBJ1-1; 7 positions agree with TRBD1. Read data end 3 residues before the CDR3 end; the end is taken from the germline J gene. V lost 2 bases, J lost 1 base, and 19 bases stayed unmatched. CDR3 size: 20 residues. Per germline, CDR1 LGHNA and CDR2 YNFKEQ.

This clone occurred a few times. From the germline J gene comes the end of the CDR3, since the read stops 3 residues before it. The rearrangement joins TRBV6-1 to TRBJ1-3; D unresolved. V was shortened by 2 bases and J by 0 bases, with 11 bases between the two germline ends. The CDR3 is 16 amino acids. Germline V gives CDR1 MNHNS, CDR2 SASEGT. The DNA read from the CDR3 is TGTGCCAGCAGTGAACAGCAGGTCCTCTCTGGAAACACC. It translates to CASSEQQVLSGNT. The CDR3, in full, reads CASSEQQVLSGNTIYF.

This clone was counted many times. Read coverage stops 3 residues before the CDR3 terminus; the germline J gene supplies the remainder. The rearrangement links TRBV5-4 to TRBJ1-2; D may be TRBD1 (5 bases). The CDR3 length is 15 residues. Germline assignment: CDR1 SGHNT and CDR2 YYREEE (reference sequence). V was pared by 1 base and J by 4 bases, with 14 bases between. The CDR3 DNA, read in part, is TGTGCCAGCAGCTTGCCAGGGCTGGATATCTATGGC. It encodes CASSLPGLDIYG. The whole CDR3 sequence is CASSLPGLDIYGYTF. The full variable domain, rest sourced from reference TRBV5-4 and TRBJ1-2, is ETGVTQSPTHLIKTRGQQVTLRCSSQSGHNTVSWYQQALGQGPQFIFQYYREEENGRGNFPPRFSGLQFPNYSSELNVNALELDDSALYLCASSLPGLDIYGYTFGSGTRLTVV.

This clone has ten or more counts. The CDR3 end falls 3 residues outside the read, so it is completed with the germline J gene. This rearrangement joins TRBV29-1 to TRBJ2-2; 12 positions match TRBD2. The CDR3 has 16 residues. Germline CDR1 SQVTM, CDR2 ANQGSEA. Germline trimming cut 6 bases from V and 0 bases from J; bases unmatched to any gene: 5. The CDR3 spells CSVPTSGGTNTGELFF. The CDR3 bases that were read are TGCAGCGTCCCGACTAGCGGGGGTACGAACACCGGGGAG.

This clone was detected only a few times. With the read ending 3 residues before the CDR3 end, the germline J gene is used to fill in that end. The chain recombines TRBV5-1 with TRBJ2-1; a weak D match, TRBD2 (5 bases). The germline gives CDR1 SGHRS, CDR2 YFSETQ. The CDR3 contains 13 residues. V was clipped by 6 bases and J by 2 bases, with 9 bases between them. The CDR3 loop reads CASKRTPYNEQFF. CDR3 DNA, as far as it was read: TGCGCCAGCAAGCGGACTCCCTACAATGAG.

This clone was detected only a few times. CDR3 DNA, as far as it was read: TGTGCCAGCAGCAAAACTAGCGGGGGGGCCTACGAG. It yields the protein CASSKTSGGAYE. The complete CDR3 reads CASSKTSGGAYEQYF. The chain joins TRBV7-2 to TRBJ2-7; 13 bases match TRBD2. The read ends 3 residues shy of where the CDR3 ends; the end is completed using the germline J gene. V gave up 5 bases and J gave up 2 bases; unmatched junction bases: 3. The CDR3 sequence is 15 residues long. CDR1 SGHTA and CDR2 FQGNSA come from the germline V gene. The complete variable domain, with remaining parts taken from reference TRBV7-2 and TRBJ2-7, reads GAGVSQSPSNKVTEKGKDVELRCDPISGHTALYWYRQSLGQGLEFLIYFQGNSAPDKSGLPSDRFSAERTGGSVSTLTIQRTQQEDSAVYLCASSKTSGGAYEQYFGPGTRLTVT.

In this sample, this clone turned up many times. The read ends 3 residues early relative to the CDR3; the germline J gene fills the gap. The V and J genes are TRBV20-1 and TRBJ2-3; no reliable D call. This CDR3 is built from 13 residues. CDR1 and CDR2 (germline): DFQATT, SNEGSKA (reference sequence). The V and J ends lost 1 base and 6 bases respectively, with 11 bases between them. The DNA read from the CDR3 is TGCAGTGCTAGAGTAGAATTGCGGGATACG. Translating gives CSARVELRDT. The CDR3 reads in full as CSARVELRDTQYF.

This clone has a handful of counts. The CDR3 goes on 3 residues after the read ends, and that part is filled in from the germline J gene. V usage is TRBV19 and J usage is TRBJ2-2; 11 bases match TRBD1. The CDR3 consists of 16 residues. Trimming at V came to 5 bases and at J to 4 bases, leaving 6 bases not matched to a gene. Germline V gives CDR1 LNHDA, CDR2 SQIVND (reference sequence). The CDR3 bases that were read are TGTGCCAGTAGTCCGACCGGGACAGGGGGCACCGGGGAG. It yields the protein CASSPTGTGGTGE. The entire CDR3 reads CASSPTGTGGTGELFF.

With regard to this clone: Sequencing ends 3 residues short of the CDR3 end; the germline J gene provides the rest. V gene TRBV7-9 combines with J gene TRBJ2-7; a possible D gene is TRBD2 (6 bases). The V and J ends lost 1 base and 1 base respectively, with 8 bases between them. Germline V CDR1 and CDR2: SEHNR, FQNEAQ (reference sequence). This CDR3 is built from 14 residues. The CDR3 reads CASSLGGASYEQYF. CDR3 DNA, as far as it was read: TGTGCCAGCAGCTTAGGCGGGGCATCCTACGAG.

There are many counts of this clone. The read ends 3 residues before the CDR3 terminus; that terminus is restored from the germline J gene. The rearrangement links TRBV4-1 to TRBJ1-2; TRBD1 is a possible D gene (5 bases). The V end was cut by 4 bases, the J end by 3 bases, with 21 bases between. Germline values: CDR1 MGHRA, CDR2 YSYEKL. The CDR3 runs 17 residues. CDR3 in amino acids: CASSRGVASSLHYGYTF. The part of the CDR3 DNA that was read is TGCGCCAGCAGCCGGGGGGTAGCATCATCTCTTCACTATGGC.

This clone is labeled as medium-sized. The CDR3 extends 3 residues past the end of the read, so its final part is completed from the germline J gene. The chain links TRBV28 to TRBJ1-5; the D is unclear. In germline, CDR1 is MDHEN, CDR2 SYDVKM. V dropped 5 bases and J dropped 4 bases, with 9 bases sitting between them. The CDR3 extends over 13 amino acids. The covered CDR3 bases are TGTGCCAGCAGTGAGACAAAAAATCAGCCC. The encoded protein is CASSETKNQP. The CDR3 in full is CASSETKNQPQHF.

Notes on this clone: The read terminates 3 residues ahead of where the CDR3 ends, so the germline J gene completes it. V and J are TRBV29-1 and TRBJ2-1, with D tentatively TRBD1 (6 bases). Germline V gene sequence: CDR1 SQVTM, CDR2 ANQGSEA. The CDR3 has 14 amino acids. Between the trimmed V and J ends, which lost 5 bases and 2 bases, there was a span of 13 bases. Partial CDR3 DNA: TGCAGCGTTCCAAGTTGGACAGCCTACAATGAG. It codes for CSVPSWTAYNE. The whole CDR3 protein is CSVPSWTAYNEQFF.

This clone came up a few times. The read ends 3 residues shy of where the CDR3 ends; the end is completed using the germline J gene. This sequence joins TRBV7-2 and TRBJ1-1, with TRBD1 as a possible D gene (5 bases). The CDR3 runs 15 residues. In germline, CDR1 is SGHTA, CDR2 FQGNSA. CDR3 sequence: CASSLRAAGPREAFF. CDR3 DNA (partial): TGTGCCAGCAGCTTAAGGGCCGCAGGGCCGCGGGAA.

In its sample, this clone was seen a few times. The read comes to an end 3 residues before the CDR3 does, leaving the germline J gene to fill in the end. V gene TRBV29-1 combines with J gene TRBJ2-7, with unresolved D. CDR1 and CDR2 (germline): SQVTM, ANQGSEA. The CDR3 loop spans 11 amino acids. V lost 3 bases and J lost 0, with 3 bases in between. The sequenced CDR3 bases are TGCAGCGTTGACGTCTCCTACGAG. Protein product: CSVDVSYE. The entire CDR3 reads CSVDVSYEQYF.

This clone was recorded many times. The CDR3 end lies 3 residues beyond the end of the read and is filled in from the germline J gene. The chain has TRBV18 and TRBJ2-2, with D tentatively TRBD2 (5 bases). The ends were cut back, 2 bases at V and 5 bases at J, with 12 bases in the middle. The CDR3 runs 15 residues. Germline values: CDR1 KGHSH, CDR2 LQKENI. Incomplete CDR3 DNA: TGTGCCAGCTCACCATCCCTAGCTGTAACCGGGGAG. Translating gives CASSPSLAVTGE. The whole CDR3 sequence reads CASSPSLAVTGELFF.